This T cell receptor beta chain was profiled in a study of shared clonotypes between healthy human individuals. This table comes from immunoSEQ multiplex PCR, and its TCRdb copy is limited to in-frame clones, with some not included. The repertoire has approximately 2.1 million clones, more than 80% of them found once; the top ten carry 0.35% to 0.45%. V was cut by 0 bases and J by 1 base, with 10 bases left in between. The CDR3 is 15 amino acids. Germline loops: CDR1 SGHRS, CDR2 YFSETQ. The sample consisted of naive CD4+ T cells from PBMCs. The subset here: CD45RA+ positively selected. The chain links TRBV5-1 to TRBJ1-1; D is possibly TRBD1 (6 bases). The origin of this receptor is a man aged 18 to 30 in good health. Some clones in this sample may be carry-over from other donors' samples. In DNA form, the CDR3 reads TGCGCCAGCAGCTTGGGGGGGCGCGGGAACACTGAAGCTTTCTTT. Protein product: CASSLGGRGNTEAFF. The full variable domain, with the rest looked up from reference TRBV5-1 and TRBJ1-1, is KAGVTQTPRYLIKTRGQQVTLSCSPISGHRSVSWYQQTPGQGLQFLFEYFSETQRNKGNFPGRFSGRQFSNSRSEMNVSTLELGDSALYLCASSLGGRGNTEAFFGQGTRLTVV.